This entry is about one T cell receptor (beta chain). The data derive from a study of blood T cell repertoires in COVID-19. The assay was immunoSEQ multiplex PCR, and TCRdb's table has in-frame clones only and misses some. The repertoire holds about 110,000 clones, about 85% seen once, with roughly 4.9% in the top ten. Sample: peripheral blood. This TCR was recovered from a human donor in a cohort sampled during active COVID-19.

CDR3 in amino acids: CANNDISYNEQFF. The CDR3 DNA follows: TGTGCCAATAACGACATATCCTACAATGAGCAGTTCTTC. The chain uses TRBV2 and TRBJ2-1; D call uncertain. V lost 10 bases and J 1 base, leaving 11 bases between the germline ends. Germline loops: CDR1 SNHLY, CDR2 FYNNEI. The CDR3 consists of 13 residues. Filled out from reference TRBV2 and TRBJ2-1, the complete variable domain reads EPEVTQTPSHQVTQMGQEVILRCVPISNHLYFYWYRQILGQKVEFLVSFYNNEISEKSEIFDDQFSVERPDGSNFTLKIRSTKLEDSAMYFCANNDISYNEQFFGPGTRLTVL.